This TCR beta chain was recorded in a study of CXCR3-negative and CXCR3-positive naive CD8 T cells. The TRB libraries of cDNA were built by UMI-labeled 5' RACE. For each CDR3 protein, TCRdb gives one entry from its re-call of the 5' RACE reads, without DNA. The repertoire table contains fewer than 90,000 distinct CDR3 sequences. Study findings and constraints: More hydrophobic TRB CDR3s were found in CXCR3-positive naive cells than in CXCR3-negative naive cells. The study found comparably high diversity in both naive subsets and much lower diversity in memory CD8+ cells.

Sorts that each held 300,000 cells were run in triplicate for every CD8+ T cell subset. CD45RO-CCR7+CD27+CD95- marked naive CD8+ T cells. Note on this clonotype: Its antigen is as yet unknown.

The CDR3 sequence is 13 residues long. The germline CDR1 and CDR2 sequences are SGDLS and YYNGEE. This sequence originates from a human donor in good health. Some clones in this sample may be carry-over from other donors' samples. The chain joins TRBV9 to TRBJ1-1. Sequencing used naive CXCR3+ CD8+ T cells from blood. Stated subset: CD45RO-CCR7+CD27+CD95- naive CD8+ T cells expressing CXCR3 (TNR3+). This CDR3 reads CASSAGQNTEAFF.